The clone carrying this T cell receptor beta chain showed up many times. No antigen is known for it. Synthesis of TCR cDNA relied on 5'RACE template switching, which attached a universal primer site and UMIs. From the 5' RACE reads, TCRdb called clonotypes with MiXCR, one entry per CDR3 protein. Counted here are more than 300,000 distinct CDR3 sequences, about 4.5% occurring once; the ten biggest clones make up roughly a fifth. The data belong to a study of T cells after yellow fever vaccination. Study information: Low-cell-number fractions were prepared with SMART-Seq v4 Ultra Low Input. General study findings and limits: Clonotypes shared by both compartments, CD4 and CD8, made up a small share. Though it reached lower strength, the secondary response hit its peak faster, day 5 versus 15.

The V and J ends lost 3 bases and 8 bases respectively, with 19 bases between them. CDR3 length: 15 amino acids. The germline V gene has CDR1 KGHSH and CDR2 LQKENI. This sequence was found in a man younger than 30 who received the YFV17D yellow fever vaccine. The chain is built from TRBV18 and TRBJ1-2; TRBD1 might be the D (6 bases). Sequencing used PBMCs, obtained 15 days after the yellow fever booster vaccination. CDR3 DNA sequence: TGTGCCAGCTCACCGGGGCGGCGAACAGGGTACGGCTACACCTTC. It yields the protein CASSPGRRTGYGYTF.